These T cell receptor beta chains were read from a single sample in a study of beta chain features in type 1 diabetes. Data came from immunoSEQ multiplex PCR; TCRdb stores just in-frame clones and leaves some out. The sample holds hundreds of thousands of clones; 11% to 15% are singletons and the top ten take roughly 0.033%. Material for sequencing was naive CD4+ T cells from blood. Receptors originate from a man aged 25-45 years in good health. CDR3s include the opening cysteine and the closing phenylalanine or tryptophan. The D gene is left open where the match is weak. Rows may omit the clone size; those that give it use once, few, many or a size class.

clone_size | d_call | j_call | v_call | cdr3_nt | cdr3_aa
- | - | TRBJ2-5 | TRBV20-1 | TGCAGTGCAGGGAGCCCAGAGACCCAGTACTTC | CSAGSPETQYF
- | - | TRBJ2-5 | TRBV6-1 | TGTGCCAGCAGTGAAGGGACAGCGGGCGAGACCCAGTACTTC | CASSEGTAGETQYF
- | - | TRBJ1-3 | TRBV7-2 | TGTGCCAGCAGCTCAGGTCCAGGGAGGAACGGAAACACCATATATTTT | CASSSGPGRNGNTIYF
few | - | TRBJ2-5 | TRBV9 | TGTGCCAGCAGCGTATCTAGTGGGTCGGAGACCCAGTACTTC | CASSVSSGSETQYF
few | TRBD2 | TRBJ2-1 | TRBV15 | TGTGCCACGGCGGTGGAAGCGGGGGGCCCATTCTTC | CATAVEAGGPFF
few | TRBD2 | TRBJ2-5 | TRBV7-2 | TGTGCCAGCAGCTTAGCCGCCGGGGGGGAGACCCAGTACTTC | CASSLAAGGETQYF
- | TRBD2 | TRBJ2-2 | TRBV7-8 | TGTGCCAGCAGCTTTACCCCGGGAGGGAGTGTTGGTACCGGGGAGCTGTTTTTT | CASSFTPGGSVGTGELFF
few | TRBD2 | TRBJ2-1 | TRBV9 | TGTGCCAGCAGCCTATCGACTAGCGGGCGCGTGATGGGGAATGAGCAGTTCTTC | CASSLSTSGRVMGNEQFF
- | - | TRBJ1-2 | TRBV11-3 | TGTGCCAGCAGCCCGTTGATGAGGGACGATAGTAACTATGGCTACACCTTC | CASSPLMRDDSNYGYTF
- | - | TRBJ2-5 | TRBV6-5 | TGTGCCAGCAGTTACTCCGCGAGGCGGCAAGAGACCCAGTACTTC | CASSYSARRQETQYF
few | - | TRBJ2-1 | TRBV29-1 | TGCAGCGTTGGGCAACTGTGGGGGATGAGCCATGAGCAGTTCTTC | CSVGQLWGMSHEQFF
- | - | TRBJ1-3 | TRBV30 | TGTGCCTGGAGTGTGGCAAACACCATATATTTT | CAWSVANTIYF
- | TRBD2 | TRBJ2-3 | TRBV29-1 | TGCAGCGTGTGGACTCGACTAGCGGGAGCCACAGATACGCAGTATTTT | CSVWTRLAGATDTQYF
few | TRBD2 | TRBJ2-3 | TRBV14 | TGTGCCAGCAGCCACCCAGGGGTAGCGGGAACGAGTACAGATACGCAGTATTTT | CASSHPGVAGTSTDTQYF
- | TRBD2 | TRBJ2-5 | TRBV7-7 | TGTGCTAGCAGCTTTGGACTAGCAGTTGAAGAGACCCAGTACTTC | CASSFGLAVEETQYF
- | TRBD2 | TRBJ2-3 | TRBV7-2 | TGTGCCAGCAGCTTAGGACTAGCGGGAGCCACAGATACGCAGTATTTT | CASSLGLAGATDTQYF
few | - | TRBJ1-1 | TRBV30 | TGTGCCTGGAGTGCCCCTGATTGGGCTTTCTTT | CAWSAPDWAFF
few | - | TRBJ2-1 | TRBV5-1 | TGCGCCAGCAACCAGGGCCACAGCTCCTACAATGAGCAGTTCTTC | CASNQGHSSYNEQFF
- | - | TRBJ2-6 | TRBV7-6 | TGTGCCAGCAGCTCAAACTCTGGGGCCAACGTCCTGACTTTC | CASSSNSGANVLTF
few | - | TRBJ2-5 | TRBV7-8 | TGTGCCAGCAGCTTGAGGGACGGACGGGAAGAGACCCAGTACTTC | CASSLRDGREETQYF
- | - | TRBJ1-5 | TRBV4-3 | TGCGCCAGCAGCCAGGGGAATAGCAATCAGCCCCAGCATTTT | CASSQGNSNQPQHF
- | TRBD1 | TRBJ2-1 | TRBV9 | TGTGCCAGCAGCGCGATAACAGGGGGCGATGAGCAGTTCTTC | CASSAITGGDEQFF
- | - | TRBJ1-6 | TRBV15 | TGTGCCACCAGCAGAGATCCGGTCCGTAGGGCCTATAATTCACCCCTCCACTTT | CATSRDPVRRAYNSPLHF
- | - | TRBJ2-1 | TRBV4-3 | TGCGCCAGCAGCCAAGAAGCCCCAATCCGCCACAATGAGCAGTTCTTC | CASSQEAPIRHNEQFF
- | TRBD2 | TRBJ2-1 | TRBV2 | TGTGCCAGCAGCCCCAGCGGGACTAGCGGTGATGAGCAGTTCTTC | CASSPSGTSGDEQFF
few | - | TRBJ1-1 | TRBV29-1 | TGCAGCGTTGTAAGGGCAGGGCCCGTGAATGAAGCTTTCTTT | CSVVRAGPVNEAFF
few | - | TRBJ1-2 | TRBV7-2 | TGTGCCAGCAGCTTTGAGGGGCTAGGTGGCTACACCTTC | CASSFEGLGGYTF